This T cell receptor (beta chain) is drawn from a study of beta chain features in type 1 diabetes. Across the study: Healthy donors and patients had similar age, gender and cell yields. Study-level results: These data did not resolve whether HLA type affects TCRB rearrangement. Cells carrying high TCR expression could end up over-represented when cDNA is sequenced.

The CDR3 runs to 18 residues. From germline, CDR1 is PRHDT and CDR2 FYEKMQ (reference sequence). J was trimmed by 0 bases and V by 8 bases; bases with no gene match: 14. The study reverse transcribed the entire isolated RNA, so it sequenced expressed TCRB transcripts. The table came from immunoSEQ multiplex PCR; TCRdb's copy has only in-frame clones and leaves some out. Among around 300,000 clones listed, approximately 9.9% were seen once. Note on this clone: Its specificity is not known.

Heparinised blood was drawn once per donor, averaging about 116 mL. The receptor's source is a woman between 25 and 40 years old in good health. This chain joins TRBV13 and TRBJ2-1; the match to TRBD2 covers 9 bases. The source material was naive CD4+ T cells from blood. The CDR3 here is CASQRASGVGSSYNEQFF. Here the CDR3 DNA reads TGTGCCAGCCAACGAGCTAGCGGGGTGGGAAGCTCCTACAATGAGCAGTTCTTC.